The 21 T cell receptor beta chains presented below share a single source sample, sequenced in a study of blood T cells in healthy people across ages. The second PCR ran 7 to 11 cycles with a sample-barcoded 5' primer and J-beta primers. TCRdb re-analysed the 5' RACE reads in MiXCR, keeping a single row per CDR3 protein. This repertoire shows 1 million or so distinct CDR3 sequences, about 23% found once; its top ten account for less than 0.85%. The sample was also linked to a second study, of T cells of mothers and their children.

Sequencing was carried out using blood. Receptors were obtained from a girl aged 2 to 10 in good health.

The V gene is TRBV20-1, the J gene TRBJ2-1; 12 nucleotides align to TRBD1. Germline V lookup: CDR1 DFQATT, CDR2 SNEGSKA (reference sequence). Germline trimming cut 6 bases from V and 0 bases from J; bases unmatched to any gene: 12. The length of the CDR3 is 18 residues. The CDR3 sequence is CSAPGTGGLASSYNEQFF. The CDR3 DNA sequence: TGCAGTGCGCCCGGGACAGGGGGCTTGGCTAGCTCCTACAATGAGCAGTTCTTC.

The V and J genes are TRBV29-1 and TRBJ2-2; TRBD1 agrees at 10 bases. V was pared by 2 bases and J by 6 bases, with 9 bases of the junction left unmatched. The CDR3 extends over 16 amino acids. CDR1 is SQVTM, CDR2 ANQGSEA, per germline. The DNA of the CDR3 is TGCAGCGTTGAAAGCTACGGGACAGGGGTCCCCGGGGAGCTGTTTTTT. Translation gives CSVESYGTGVPGELFF.

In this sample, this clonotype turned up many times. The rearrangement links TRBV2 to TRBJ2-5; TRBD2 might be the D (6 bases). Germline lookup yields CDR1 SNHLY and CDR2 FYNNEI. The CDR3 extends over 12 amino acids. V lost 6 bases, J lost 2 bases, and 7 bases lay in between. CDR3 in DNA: TGTGCCAGCAGGGCGGGGCAAGAGACCCAGTACTTC. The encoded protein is CASRAGQETQYF.

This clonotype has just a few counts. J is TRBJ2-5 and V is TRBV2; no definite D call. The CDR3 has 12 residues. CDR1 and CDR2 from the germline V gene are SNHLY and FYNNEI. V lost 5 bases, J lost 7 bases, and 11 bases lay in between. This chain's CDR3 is CASSNNVGTQYF. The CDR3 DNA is TGTGCCAGCAGTAACAATGTTGGGACCCAGTACTTC.

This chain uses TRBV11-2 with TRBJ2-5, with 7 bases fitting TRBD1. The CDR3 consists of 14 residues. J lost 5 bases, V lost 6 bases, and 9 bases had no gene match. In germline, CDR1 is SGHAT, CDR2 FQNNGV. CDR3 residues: CASRRGQTLETQYF. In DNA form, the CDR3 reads TGTGCCAGCAGAAGGGGACAGACCCTGGAGACCCAGTACTTC.

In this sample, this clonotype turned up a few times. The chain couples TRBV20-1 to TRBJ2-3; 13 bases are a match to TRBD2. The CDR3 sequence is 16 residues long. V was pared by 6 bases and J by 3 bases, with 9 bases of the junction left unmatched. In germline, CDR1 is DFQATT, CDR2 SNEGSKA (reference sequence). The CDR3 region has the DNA TGCAGTGCCCTACCGGGACTAGCGGGGTCTACAGATACGCAGTATTTT. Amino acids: CSALPGLAGSTDTQYF.

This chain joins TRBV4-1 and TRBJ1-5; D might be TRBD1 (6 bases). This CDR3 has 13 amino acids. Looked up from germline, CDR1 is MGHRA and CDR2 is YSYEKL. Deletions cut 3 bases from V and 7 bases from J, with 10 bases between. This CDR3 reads CASSQIQGQPQHF. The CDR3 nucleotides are TGCGCCAGCAGCCAGATACAGGGACAGCCCCAGCATTTT.

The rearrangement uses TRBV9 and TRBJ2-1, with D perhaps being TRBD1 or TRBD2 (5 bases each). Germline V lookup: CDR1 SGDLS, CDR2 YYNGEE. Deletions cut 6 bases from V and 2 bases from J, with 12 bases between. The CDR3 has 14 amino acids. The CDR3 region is CASTGTGTYNEQFF. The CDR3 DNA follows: TGTGCCAGCACAGGGACGGGAACCTACAATGAGCAGTTCTTC.

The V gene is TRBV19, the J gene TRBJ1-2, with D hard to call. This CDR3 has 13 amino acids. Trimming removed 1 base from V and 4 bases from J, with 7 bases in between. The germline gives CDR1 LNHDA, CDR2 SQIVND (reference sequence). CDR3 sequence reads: CASSIGPAYGYTF. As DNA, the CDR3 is TGTGCCAGTAGTATAGGCCCGGCCTATGGCTACACCTTC.

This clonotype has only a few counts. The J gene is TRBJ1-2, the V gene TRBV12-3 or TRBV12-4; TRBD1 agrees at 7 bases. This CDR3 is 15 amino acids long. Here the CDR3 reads CASGGDSNSITGYTF. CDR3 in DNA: TGTGCTAGCGGGGGGGACAGTAATTCTATCACTGGCTACACCTTC.

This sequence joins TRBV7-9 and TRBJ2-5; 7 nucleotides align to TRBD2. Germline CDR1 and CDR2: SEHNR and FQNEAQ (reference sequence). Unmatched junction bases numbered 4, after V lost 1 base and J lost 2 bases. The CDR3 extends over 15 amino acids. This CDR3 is CASSLDWGGQETQYF. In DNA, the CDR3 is TGTGCCAGCAGCTTAGATTGGGGGGGACAAGAGACCCAGTACTTC.

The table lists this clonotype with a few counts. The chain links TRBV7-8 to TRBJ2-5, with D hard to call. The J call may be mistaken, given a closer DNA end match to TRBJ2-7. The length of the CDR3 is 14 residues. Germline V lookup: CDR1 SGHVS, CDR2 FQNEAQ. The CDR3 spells CASSLALYSYEQYF. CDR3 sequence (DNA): TGTGCCAGCAGCTTAGCGCTCTACTCCTACGAGCAGTACTTC.

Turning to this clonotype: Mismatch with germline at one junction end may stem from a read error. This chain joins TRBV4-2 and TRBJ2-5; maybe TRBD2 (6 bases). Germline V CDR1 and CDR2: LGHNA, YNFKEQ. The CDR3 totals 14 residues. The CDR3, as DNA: TGTGCCAGCAGCCAGCGGGGAGACGGCACCGACCATACTTTC. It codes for CASSQRGDGTDHTF.

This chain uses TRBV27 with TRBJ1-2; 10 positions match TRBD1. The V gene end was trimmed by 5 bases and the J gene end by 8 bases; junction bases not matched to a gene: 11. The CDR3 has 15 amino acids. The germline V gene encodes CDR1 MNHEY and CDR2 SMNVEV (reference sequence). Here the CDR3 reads CASSPHFGTGEGYTF. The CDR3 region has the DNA TGTGCCAGCAGTCCTCATTTCGGGACAGGGGAAGGCTACACCTTC.

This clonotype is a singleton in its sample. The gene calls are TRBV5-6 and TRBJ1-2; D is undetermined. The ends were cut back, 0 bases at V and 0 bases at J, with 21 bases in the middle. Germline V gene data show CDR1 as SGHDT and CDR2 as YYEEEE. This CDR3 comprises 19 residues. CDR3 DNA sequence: TGTGCCAGCAGCTTGGGAATTCCGGAACTACGACTATCTAACTATGGCTACACCTTC. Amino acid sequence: CASSLGIPELRLSNYGYTF.

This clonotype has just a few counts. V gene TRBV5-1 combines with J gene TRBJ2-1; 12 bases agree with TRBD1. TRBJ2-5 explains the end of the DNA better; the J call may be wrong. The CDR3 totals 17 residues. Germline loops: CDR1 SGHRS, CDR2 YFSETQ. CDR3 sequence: CASSLEPGQGAVETQYF. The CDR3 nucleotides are TGCGCCAGCAGCCTAGAACCGGGACAGGGGGCCGTAGAGACCCAGTACTTC.

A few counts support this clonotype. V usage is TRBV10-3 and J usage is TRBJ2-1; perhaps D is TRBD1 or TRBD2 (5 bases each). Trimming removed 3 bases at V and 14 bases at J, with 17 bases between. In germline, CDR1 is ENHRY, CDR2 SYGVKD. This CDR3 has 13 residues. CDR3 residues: CAISDRNGAREFF. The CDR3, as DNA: TGTGCCATCAGTGATCGTAACGGGGCTCGCGAGTTCTTC.

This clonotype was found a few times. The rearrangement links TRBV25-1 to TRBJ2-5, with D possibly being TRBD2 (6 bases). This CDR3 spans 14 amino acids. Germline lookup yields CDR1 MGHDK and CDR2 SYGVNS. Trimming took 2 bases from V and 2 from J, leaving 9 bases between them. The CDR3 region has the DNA TGTGCCAGCAGTGAAATAGCGGCTCAAGAGACCCAGTACTTC. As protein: CASSEIAAQETQYF.

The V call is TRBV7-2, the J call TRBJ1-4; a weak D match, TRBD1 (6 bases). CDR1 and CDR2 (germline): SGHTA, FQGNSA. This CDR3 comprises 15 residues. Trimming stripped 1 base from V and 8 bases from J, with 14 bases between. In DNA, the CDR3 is TGTGCCAGCAGCTTAGGTGACAGGCGGAACGAAAAACTGTTTTTT. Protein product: CASSLGDRRNEKLFF.

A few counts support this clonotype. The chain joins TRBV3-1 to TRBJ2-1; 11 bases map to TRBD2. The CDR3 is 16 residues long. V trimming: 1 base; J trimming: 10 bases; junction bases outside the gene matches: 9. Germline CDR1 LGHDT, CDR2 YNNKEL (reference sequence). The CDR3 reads CASSQGSSGRIGEQFF. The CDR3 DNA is TGTGCCAGCAGCCAAGGTTCTAGCGGGAGGATTGGAGAGCAGTTCTTC.

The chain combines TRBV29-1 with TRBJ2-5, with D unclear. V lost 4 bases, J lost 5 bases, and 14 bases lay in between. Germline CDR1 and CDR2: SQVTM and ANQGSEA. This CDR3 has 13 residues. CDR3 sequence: CSVGHGVMETQYF. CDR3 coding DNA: TGCAGCGTTGGCCACGGCGTCATGGAGACCCAGTACTTC.